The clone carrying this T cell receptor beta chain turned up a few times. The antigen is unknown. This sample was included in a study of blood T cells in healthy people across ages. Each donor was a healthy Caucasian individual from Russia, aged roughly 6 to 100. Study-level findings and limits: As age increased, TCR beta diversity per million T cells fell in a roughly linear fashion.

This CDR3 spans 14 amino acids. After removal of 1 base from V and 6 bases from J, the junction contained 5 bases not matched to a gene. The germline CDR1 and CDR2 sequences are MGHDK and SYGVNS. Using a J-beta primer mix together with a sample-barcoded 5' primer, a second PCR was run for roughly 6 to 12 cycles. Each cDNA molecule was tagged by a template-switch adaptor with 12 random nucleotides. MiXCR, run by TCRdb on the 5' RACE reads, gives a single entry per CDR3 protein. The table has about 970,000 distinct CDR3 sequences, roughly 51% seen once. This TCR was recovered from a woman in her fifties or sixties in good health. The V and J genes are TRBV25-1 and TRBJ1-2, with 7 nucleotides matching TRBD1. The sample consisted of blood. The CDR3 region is CASSESWTGDGYTF. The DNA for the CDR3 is TGTGCCAGCAGTGAATCGTGGACAGGCGATGGCTACACCTTC.